The text below deals with one T cell receptor (beta chain). J was trimmed by 0 bases and V by 7 bases; bases with no gene match: 3. The CDR3 length is 13 residues. Germline CDR1 reads MDHEN; CDR2 reads SYDVKM. Generated by immunoSEQ multiplex PCR, the TCRdb table keeps only in-frame clones and is missing some. The table shows around 31,000 clones, with roughly nine tenths occurring only once. The sample originates from a study of blood T cell repertoires in COVID-19. Study background: The United States, Italy and Spain were the sources of the acute and convalescent COVID-19 samples. PBMCs, B-cell-depleted T cells, or T cells were the source of the cDNA or gDNA that made up the material.

Sample: peripheral blood. The chain joins TRBV28 to TRBJ2-7, with 7 bases lining up with TRBD1. The clonotype comes from a man in his 60s with acute or convalescent COVID-19. CDR3 protein: CASKNRGSYEQYV. CDR3 sequence (DNA): TGTGCCAGCAAAAACAGGGGCTCCTACGAGCAGTACGTC.